This TCR beta chain was sequenced during a study of shared clonotypes between healthy human individuals. Background on the study: The donor pool was made up of two women and a few men aged 18 to 49. Per donor, three plates held CD4 naive cells, three held CD4 memory, two held CD8 naive and one held CD8 memory. Overall study results and limits: A reduction in generation probabilities was seen for non-shared clonotypes relative to those shared by all four donors.

This CDR3 contains 15 residues. Germline CDR1 reads SGHRS; CDR2 reads YFSETQ. The junction had 0 bases not matched to a gene; V was cut back by 0 bases and J by 0 bases. The data were produced by immunoSEQ multiplex PCR, yet TCRdb's version contains in-frame clones alone and is incomplete. The table lists fewer than 3 million clones, under 95% of them singletons. A few counts support this clone. Its antigen is unidentified. The sample carries other DNA sequences with the same CDR3. Source material: naive CD4+ T cells from PBMCs. Subset indicated: CD45RA+ positively selected. This sequence originates from a man between 18 and 29 years old in good health. Some clones in this sample may be carry-over from other donors' samples. This chain links TRBV5-1 with TRBJ2-7; TRBD2 agrees at 10 bases. The CDR3 region is CASSLASGSSYEQYF. In DNA, the CDR3 is TGCGCCAGCAGCTTGGCTAGCGGGAGCTCCTACGAGCAGTACTTC.